Here is one TCR beta chain with its context. This clonotype was seen many times. No antigen is known for it. One base away there is no much larger clone; base qualities are not given. The data stem from a study of T cells in Graves' hyperthyroidism and ophthalmopathy (dated by TCRdb to about 2019). About the investigation overall: Peripheral blood was sampled at the time of initial diagnosis, prior to any treatment. The approximately 100 discovery patients were randomly divided into training and test sets at a 7:3 ratio. TCR Vbeta CDR3 sequencing of around 130 peripheral blood samples (approximately 44 ophthalmopathy, 70 to 85 hyperthyroidism and roughly 17 progressor patients) is reported in the paper. Once sampling was done, hyperthyroidism patients were given methimazole at a starting dose of 30 mg daily, whereas ophthalmopathy patients were given high-dose intravenous methylprednisolone. Prospective prediction of ophthalmopathy was tested in an independent validation cohort consisting of fewer than 20 hyperthyroidism patients and more than 15 patients who later progressed to ophthalmopathy. To identify distinguishing TCR V-J signatures, a discovery cohort of 100 patients was used, comprising fewer than 45 with Graves' ophthalmopathy and around 60 with stable Graves' hyperthyroidism. The study also compared thyroid tissue and blood T-cell repertoires from 5 to 7 Graves' hyperthyroidism patients. Results the study describes overall, beyond this receptor: Ophthalmopathy was separated from stable hyperthyroidism by a 13 V-J signature model, with about 86% sensitivity and about 84% specificity obtained in cross-validation and 80%/75% obtained in testing. Most expanded thyroid clonotypes (frequency above 0.001) were also detected in blood, a finding suggesting that blood repertoires may reflect thyroid immune responses. In validation, the model predicted progression to ophthalmopathy with approximately 70% sensitivity and over 72% specificity, a median of about six months before onset. Sample size was not statistically predetermined, and blinding of investigators to group allocation was not performed.

TCR beta CDR3 regions were amplified from RNA transcripts. For the first round of RT-PCR on the TCR CDR3, the HTBI primer set was used together with the Qiagen OneStep RT-PCR kit. The libraries were constructed in a second round of multiplex PCR and then size-selected and purified. Paired-end sequencing of the libraries was performed with 100 bp reads on an Illumina HiSeq2000. The original pipeline was this. SOAPnuke was used to process the raw data, throwing out any read that contained adapters or uncalled bases, had a mean Phred below 15, or lacked an exact constant-primer or identifier match. COPE v1.2.5 was used to merge the high-quality paired reads, and each unique nucleotide sequence was defined as a clonotype. MiTCR v1.1 was used to align clonotypes to the IMGT TRBV, TRBD and TRBJ reference segments. The analysis included only V-J combinations with a frequency above 0.0001, which together covered roughly 99% of the repertoires. The TCS score was defined as the ratio of F50 (clonal expansion) to E x V (chaos), calculated using BLOSUM62-based TCRdist between CDR3 peptides within each V-J. Welch's t-statistics and random forest reduced around 520 V-J features to under 15, which were used in a naive Bayes classifier (R e1071). TCRdb itself trimmed the public reads at Q25 with fastp, ran MiXCR and retained productive beta chains. Rows merge per CDR3 protein into single entries with the most common DNA and genes. TCRdb, not the authors, supplied the V and J calls. For this sample the table gives about 280,000 distinct CDR3 sequences, of which about 25% were detected only once. The ten largest clones take up about 25% of the sample.

V is pared back by 4 bases and J by 3 bases, with 7 bases lying between the germline termini. The CDR3 covers 11 residues, taking in both the cysteine and the phenylalanine. Left in the record is the CDR3 DNA by itself, 33 bases read in frame from the first base. Looking up the germline V gene (reference sequence) yields CDR1 DFQATT and CDR2 SNEGSKA. Hyperthyroidism patients were newly diagnosed, with disease duration under 2 months, and aged 18 to 65 years. Any patient with an uncontrolled infection, another autoimmune disease, pregnancy or lactation was excluded. Diagnoses relied on clinical symptoms, serum thyroxine and TRAb, thyroid ultrasound and orbital computed tomography. Blood from progressor patients was collected at the time of first diagnosis with hyperthyroidism, before any ophthalmopathy symptoms had appeared. PBMCs were separated from roughly 9.6 ml of fresh peripheral blood using Ficoll-Paque density gradient centrifugation. Progressor patients were initially diagnosed with Graves' hyperthyroidism and developed ophthalmopathy during follow-up. Trizol reagent was used to extract total RNA, and RNA quality was then checked on an Agilent 2100 Bioanalyzer.

Sequenced sample: blood. The origin of this receptor is a middle-aged man with Graves' hyperthyroidism that later progressed to Graves' ophthalmopathy. The V and J segments used are TRBV20-1 and TRBJ2-7; the D gene lacks a confident call. In nucleotide form, the sequence is TGCAGTGCTAATCAGAACTACGAGCAGTACTTC. Its translation is CSANQNYEQYF.